This entry features one TCR beta chain sequence. This record belongs to a study of blood T cell repertoires in COVID-19. Background on the study: COVID-19 samples from acute and convalescent phases originated in the United States, Italy and Spain.

The V gene lost 5 bases and the J gene lost 1 base, with 9 bases spanning the gap. The germline V gene encodes CDR1 MNHEY and CDR2 SVGAGI. This CDR3 has 13 residues. As originally analysed: How many nucleated cells were present was estimated from reference gene primer amplification. Sequenced by immunoSEQ multiplex PCR; TCRdb stores in-frame clones only, minus some. V, J and clone size are taken as reported in that table, and D and trimming were inferred from the DNA itself. The table has 150,000 to 200,000 clones, approximately 88% seen once; the top ten hold around 5%. This TCR was recovered from a human donor in a cohort sampled during active COVID-19. The chain carries TRBV6-5 and TRBJ2-7; a possible D gene is TRBD2 (6 bases). The sequencing input was peripheral blood. The CDR3 DNA reads TGTGCCAGCAGTCGACTAGGATCCTACGAGCAGTACTTC. Amino acids: CASSRLGSYEQYF.